This T cell receptor (beta chain) was captured in a study of blood T cell repertoires in COVID-19. Study information: Donors in the United States, Italy and Spain gave samples during acute or convalescent COVID-19.

Germline lookup yields CDR1 GTSNPN and CDR2 SVGIG (reference sequence). There are 14 residues in the CDR3. V gave up 0 bases and J gave up 4 bases, with 10 bases separating them. Participant age was roughly 18 to 90 years, and participants resided in fewer than 30 US areas. Cohort 3 recovered donors had two negative PCRs, clearance, or symptom resolution. Data came from immunoSEQ multiplex PCR; TCRdb stores just in-frame clones and leaves some out. The repertoire holds 270,000 or so clones, with about 89% as singletons. The chain has TRBV30 and TRBJ1-5, with TRBD1 as a possible D gene (6 bases). Sequencing was carried out using PBMCs or T cells enriched from blood (not recorded which). This TCR was sampled from a woman aged 18-29 years who had recovered from COVID-19. CDR3 protein: CAWSVQQGNQPQHF. The DNA for the CDR3 is TGTGCCTGGAGTGTACAGCAGGGGAATCAGCCCCAGCATTTT. The variable domain in full, with the rest retrieved from reference TRBV30 and TRBJ1-5, is SQTIHQWPATLVQPVGSPLSLECTVEGTSNPNLYWYRQAAGRGLQLLFYSVGIGQISSEVPQNLSASRPQDRQFILSSKKLLLSDSGFYLCAWSVQQGNQPQHFGDGTRLSIL.